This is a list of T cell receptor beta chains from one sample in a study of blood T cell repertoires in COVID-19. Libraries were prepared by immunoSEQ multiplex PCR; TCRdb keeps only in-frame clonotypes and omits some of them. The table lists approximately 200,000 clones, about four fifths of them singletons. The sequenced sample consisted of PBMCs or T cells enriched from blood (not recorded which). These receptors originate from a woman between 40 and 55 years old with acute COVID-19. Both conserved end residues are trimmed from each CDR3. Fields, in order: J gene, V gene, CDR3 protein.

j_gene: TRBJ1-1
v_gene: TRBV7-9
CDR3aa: ASSLGDRVTEAF

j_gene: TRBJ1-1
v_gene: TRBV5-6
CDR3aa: ASTYQGAEAF

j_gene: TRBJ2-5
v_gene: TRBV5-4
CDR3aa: ASSWRVSQETQY

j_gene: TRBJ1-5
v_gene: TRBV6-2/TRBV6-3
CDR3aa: ASSPQGASNQPQH

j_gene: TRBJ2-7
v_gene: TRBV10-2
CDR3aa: ACLDITYEQY

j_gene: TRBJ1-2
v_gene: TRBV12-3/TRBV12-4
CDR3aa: ASSLRQGGGYT

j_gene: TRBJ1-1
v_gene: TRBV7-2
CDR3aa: ASRLGTGVLNTEAF

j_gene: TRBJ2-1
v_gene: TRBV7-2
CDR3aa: ASSLEGQSYNEQF

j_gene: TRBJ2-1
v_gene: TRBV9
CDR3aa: ASSPRLATYNEQF

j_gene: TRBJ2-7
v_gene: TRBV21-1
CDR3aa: ASSKEAGQGSYEQY

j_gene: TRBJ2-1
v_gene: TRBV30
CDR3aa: AWSVGLAGWNEQF

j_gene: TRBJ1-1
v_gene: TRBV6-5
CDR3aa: ASRRGGITEAF

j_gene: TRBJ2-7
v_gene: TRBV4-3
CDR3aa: ASSQERSGGLLTYEQY

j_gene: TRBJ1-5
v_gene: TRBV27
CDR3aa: ASGHRGSSQPQH

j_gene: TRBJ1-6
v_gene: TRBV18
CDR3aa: ASSAGGYRLDSPLH

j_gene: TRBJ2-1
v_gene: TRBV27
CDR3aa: ASRPGTAYNEQF

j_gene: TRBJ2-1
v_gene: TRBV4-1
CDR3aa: ASSDLPGLQYNEQF

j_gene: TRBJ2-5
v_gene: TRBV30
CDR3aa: AWGIDSTGGTQY

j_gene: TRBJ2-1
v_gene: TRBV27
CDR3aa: ASRVTGTYYNEQF

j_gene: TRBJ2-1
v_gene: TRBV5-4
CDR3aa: ASSLDSGSYNEQF

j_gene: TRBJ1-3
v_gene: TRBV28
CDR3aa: ATKGGGGNTIY

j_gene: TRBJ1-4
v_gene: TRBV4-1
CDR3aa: ASSQDLGANEKLF

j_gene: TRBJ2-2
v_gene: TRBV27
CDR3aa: ASSLKPPGVFPGELF

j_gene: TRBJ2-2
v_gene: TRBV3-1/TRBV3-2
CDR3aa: ASSQDRLAGVTGELF

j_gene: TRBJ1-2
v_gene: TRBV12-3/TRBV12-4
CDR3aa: ASSFAGGGYT

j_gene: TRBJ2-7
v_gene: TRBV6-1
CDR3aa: ASSEALGQSYYEQY

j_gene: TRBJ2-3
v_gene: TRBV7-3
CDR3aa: ASSRLAGDTDTQY

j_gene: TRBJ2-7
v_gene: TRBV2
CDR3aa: ASKGYYEQY

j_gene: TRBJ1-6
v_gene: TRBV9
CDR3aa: ASSVDEGSPLH

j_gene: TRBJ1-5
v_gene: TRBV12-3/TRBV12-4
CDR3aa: ASSLRQNQPQH

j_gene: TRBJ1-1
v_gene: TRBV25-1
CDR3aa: ASSRRGSGRYTEAF

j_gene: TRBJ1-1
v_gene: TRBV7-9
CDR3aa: ASNGQERVTEAF

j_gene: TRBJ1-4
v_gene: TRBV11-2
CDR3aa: ASSFSTNEKLF

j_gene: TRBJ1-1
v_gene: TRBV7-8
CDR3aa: ASSLGLGQGTEAF